The entry below describes one TCR beta chain. The data derive from a study of shared clonotypes between healthy human individuals. Naive-designated CD8 cells lacked CD45RO, were positively enriched for CCR7, and omitted terminally differentiated effector memory CD45RA+ cells. V lost 3 bases and J lost 0; bases outside the gene matches: 5. The CDR3 length is 16 residues. Germline V gene data show CDR1 as MDHEN and CDR2 as SYDVKM. Measured with immunoSEQ multiplex PCR; TCRdb has only the in-frame clones, and not every one. The table has millions of clones, just over 90% seen once. The TCR sequence derives from a man aged 18-30 years in good health. Some clones in this sample may be carry-over from other donors' samples. Material for sequencing was naive CD8+ T cells from PBMCs. This chain joins TRBV28 and TRBJ2-4; 7 bases are a match to TRBD1. Here the CDR3 DNA reads TGTGCCAGCAGTTTGGGGACAGAACTAGCCAAAAACATTCAGTACTTC. This translates into CASSLGTELAKNIQYF.